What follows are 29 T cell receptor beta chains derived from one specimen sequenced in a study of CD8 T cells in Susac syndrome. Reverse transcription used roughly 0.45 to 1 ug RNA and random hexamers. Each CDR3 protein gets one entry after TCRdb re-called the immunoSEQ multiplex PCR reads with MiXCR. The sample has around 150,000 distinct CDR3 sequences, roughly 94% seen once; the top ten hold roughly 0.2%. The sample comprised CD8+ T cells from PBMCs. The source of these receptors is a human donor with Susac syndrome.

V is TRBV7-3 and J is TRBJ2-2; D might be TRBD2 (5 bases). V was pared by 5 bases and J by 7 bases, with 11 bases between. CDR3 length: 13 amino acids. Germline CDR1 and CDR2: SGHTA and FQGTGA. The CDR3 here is CASSPSGSGELFF. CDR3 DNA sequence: TGTGCCAGCAGCCCGAGCGGAAGCGGGGAGCTGTTTTTT.

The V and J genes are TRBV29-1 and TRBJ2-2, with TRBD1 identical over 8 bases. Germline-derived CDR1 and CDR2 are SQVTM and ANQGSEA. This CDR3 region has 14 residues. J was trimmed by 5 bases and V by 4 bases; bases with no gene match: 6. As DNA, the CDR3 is TGCAGCGTTGTAGGGACAGGACTAACCGGGGAGCTGTTTTTT. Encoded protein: CSVVGTGLTGELFF.

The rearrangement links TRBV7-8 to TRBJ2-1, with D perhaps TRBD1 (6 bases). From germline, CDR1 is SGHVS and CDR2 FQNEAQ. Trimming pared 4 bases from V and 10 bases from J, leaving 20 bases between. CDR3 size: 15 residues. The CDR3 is CASSSRGAARWEQFF. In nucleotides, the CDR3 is TGTGCCAGCAGCTCCAGGGGAGCGGCGCGATGGGAGCAGTTCTTC.

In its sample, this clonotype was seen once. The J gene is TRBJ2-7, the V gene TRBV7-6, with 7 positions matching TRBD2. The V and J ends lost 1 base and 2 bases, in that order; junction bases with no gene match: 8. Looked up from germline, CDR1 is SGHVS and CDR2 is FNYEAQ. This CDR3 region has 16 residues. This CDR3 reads CASSLGGGLFAYEQYF. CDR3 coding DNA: TGTGCCAGCAGCTTAGGGGGGGGACTTTTTGCCTACGAGCAGTACTTC.

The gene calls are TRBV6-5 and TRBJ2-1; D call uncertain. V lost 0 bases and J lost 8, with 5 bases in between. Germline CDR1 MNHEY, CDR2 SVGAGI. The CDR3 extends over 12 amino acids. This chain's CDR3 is CASSYSTHEQFF. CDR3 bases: TGTGCCAGCAGTTACTCGACCCATGAGCAGTTCTTC.

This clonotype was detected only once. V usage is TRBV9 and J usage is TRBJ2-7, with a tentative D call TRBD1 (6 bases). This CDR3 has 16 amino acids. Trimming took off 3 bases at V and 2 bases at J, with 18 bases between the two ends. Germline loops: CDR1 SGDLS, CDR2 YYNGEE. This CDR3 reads CASSESGTPNPYEQYF. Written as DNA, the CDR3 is TGTGCCAGCAGCGAGTCCGGGACACCGAACCCCTACGAGCAGTACTTC.

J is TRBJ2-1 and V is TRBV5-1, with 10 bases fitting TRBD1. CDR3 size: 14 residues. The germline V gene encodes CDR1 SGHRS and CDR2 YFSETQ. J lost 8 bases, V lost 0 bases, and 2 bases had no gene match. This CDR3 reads CASSLVGTGDEQFF. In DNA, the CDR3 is TGCGCCAGCAGCTTGGTCGGGACAGGGGATGAGCAGTTCTTC. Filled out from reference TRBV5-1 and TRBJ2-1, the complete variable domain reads KAGVTQTPRYLIKTRGQQVTLSCSPISGHRSVSWYQQTPGQGLQFLFEYFSETQRNKGNFPGRFSGRQFSNSRSEMNVSTLELGDSALYLCASSLVGTGDEQFFGPGTRLTVL.

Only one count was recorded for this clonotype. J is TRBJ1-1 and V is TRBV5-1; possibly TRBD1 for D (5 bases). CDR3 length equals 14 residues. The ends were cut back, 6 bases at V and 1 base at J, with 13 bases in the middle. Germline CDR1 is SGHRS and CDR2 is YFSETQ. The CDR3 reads CASTIDSTNTEAFF. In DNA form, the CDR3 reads TGCGCCAGCACGATTGACAGTACGAACACTGAAGCTTTCTTT.

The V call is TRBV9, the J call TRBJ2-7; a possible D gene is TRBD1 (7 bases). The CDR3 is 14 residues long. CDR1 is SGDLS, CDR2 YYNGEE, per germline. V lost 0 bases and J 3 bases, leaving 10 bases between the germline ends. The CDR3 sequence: CASSVGGTDYEQYF. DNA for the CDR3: TGTGCCAGCAGCGTAGGCGGGACAGACTACGAGCAGTACTTC.

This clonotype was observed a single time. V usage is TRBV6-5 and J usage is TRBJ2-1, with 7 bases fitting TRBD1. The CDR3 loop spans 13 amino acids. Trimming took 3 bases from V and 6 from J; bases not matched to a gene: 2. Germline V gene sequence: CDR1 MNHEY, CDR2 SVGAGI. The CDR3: CASSYNRGNEQFF. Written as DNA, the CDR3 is TGTGCCAGCAGTTATAACAGGGGCAATGAGCAGTTCTTC.

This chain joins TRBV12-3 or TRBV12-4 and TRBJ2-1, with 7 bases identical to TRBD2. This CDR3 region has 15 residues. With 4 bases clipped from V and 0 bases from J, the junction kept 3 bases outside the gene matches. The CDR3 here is CASSSGTTSYNEQFF. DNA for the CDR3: TGTGCCAGCAGTTCCGGGACTACCTCCTACAATGAGCAGTTCTTC.

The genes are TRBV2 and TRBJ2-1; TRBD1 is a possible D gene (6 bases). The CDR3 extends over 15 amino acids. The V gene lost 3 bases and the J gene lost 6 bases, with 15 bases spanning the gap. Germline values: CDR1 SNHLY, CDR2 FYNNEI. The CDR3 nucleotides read TGTGCCAGCAGTGAGATCAGGGTAGGGGGCAATGAGCAGTTCTTC. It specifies CASSEIRVGGNEQFF.

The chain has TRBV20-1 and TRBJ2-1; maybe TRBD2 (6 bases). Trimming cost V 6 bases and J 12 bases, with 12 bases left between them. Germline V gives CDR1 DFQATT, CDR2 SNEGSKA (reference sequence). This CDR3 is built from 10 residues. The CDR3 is CSAKAGLQFF. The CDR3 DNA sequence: TGCAGTGCCAAGGCGGGGTTGCAGTTCTTC.

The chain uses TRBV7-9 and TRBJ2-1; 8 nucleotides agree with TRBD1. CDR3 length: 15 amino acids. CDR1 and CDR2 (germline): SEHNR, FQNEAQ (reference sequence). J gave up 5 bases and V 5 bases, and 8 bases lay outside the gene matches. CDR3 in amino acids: CASSPRTGRNNEQFF. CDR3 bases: TGTGCCAGCAGCCCACGGACAGGGAGAAACAATGAGCAGTTCTTC.

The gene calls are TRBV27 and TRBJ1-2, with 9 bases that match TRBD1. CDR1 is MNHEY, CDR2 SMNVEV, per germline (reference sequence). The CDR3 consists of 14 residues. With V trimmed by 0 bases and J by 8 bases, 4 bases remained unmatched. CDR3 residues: CASSLSTGGKGYTF. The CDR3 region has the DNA TGTGCCAGCAGTTTATCGACAGGGGGGAAAGGCTACACCTTC.

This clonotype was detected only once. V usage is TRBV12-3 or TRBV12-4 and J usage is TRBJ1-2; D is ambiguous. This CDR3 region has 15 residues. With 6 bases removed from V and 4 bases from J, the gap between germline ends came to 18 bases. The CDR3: CASSSGLRLPYGYTF. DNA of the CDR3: TGTGCCAGCAGCTCGGGTCTGCGCCTCCCCTATGGCTACACCTTC.

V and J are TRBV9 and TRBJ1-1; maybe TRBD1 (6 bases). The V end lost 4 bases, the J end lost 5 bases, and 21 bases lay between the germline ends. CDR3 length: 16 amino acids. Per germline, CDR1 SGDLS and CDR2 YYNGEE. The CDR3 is CASSPQPLRGRTEAFF. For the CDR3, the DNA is TGTGCCAGCAGCCCTCAACCACTCAGGGGACGGACTGAAGCTTTCTTT.

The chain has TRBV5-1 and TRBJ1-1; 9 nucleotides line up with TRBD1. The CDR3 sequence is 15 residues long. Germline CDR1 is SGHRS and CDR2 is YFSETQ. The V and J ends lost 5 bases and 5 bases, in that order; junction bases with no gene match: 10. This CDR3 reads CASRSIQGAVTEAFF. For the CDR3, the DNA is TGCGCCAGCAGGTCCATACAGGGGGCGGTAACTGAAGCTTTCTTT.

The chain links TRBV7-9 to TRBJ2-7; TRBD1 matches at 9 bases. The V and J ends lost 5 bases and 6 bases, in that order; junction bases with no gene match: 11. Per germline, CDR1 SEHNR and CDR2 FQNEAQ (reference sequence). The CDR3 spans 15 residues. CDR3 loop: CASSQGTGLLLEQYF. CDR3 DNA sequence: TGTGCCAGCAGCCAGGGGACAGGGCTCCTGCTCGAGCAGTACTTC.

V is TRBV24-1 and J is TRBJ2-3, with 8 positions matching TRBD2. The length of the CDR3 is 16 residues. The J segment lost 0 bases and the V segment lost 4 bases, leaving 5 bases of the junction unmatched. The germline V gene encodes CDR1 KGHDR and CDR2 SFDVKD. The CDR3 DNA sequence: TGTGCCACCAGTGACGTTAGCGGGGCTAGCACAGATACGCAGTATTTT. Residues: CATSDVSGASTDTQYF.

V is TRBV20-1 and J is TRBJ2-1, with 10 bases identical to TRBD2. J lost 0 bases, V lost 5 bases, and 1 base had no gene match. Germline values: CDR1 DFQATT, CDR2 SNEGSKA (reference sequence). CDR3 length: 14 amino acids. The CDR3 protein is CSASSGSSYNEQFF. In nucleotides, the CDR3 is TGCAGTGCTTCTAGCGGGAGCTCCTACAATGAGCAGTTCTTC.

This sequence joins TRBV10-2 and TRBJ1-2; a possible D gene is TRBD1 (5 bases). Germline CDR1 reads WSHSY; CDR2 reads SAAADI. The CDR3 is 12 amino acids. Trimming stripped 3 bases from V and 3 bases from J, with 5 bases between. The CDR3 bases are TGCGCCAGCAGTGAAGGGGACTATGGCTACACCTTC. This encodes CASSEGDYGYTF.

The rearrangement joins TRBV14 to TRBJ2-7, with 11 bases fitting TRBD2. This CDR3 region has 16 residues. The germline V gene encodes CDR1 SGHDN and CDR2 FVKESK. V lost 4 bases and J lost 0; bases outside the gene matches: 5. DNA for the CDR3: TGTGCCAGCAGCCGCAATAGCGGGAGGGCCTCCTACGAGCAGTACTTC. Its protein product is CASSRNSGRASYEQYF. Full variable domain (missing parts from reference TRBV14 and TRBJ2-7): EAGVTQFPSHSVIEKGQTVTLRCDPISGHDNLYWYRRVMGKEIKFLLHFVKESKQDESGMPNNRFLAERTGGTYSTLKVQPAELEDSGVYFCASSRNSGRASYEQYFGPGTRLTVT.

The CDR3 is CASSFGSTGDQPQHF. DNA of the CDR3: TGTGCCAGCAGCTTCGGGTCGACAGGGGATCAGCCCCAGCATTTT. The gene calls are TRBV7-6 and TRBJ1-5; TRBD1 agrees at 8 bases. The germline V gene has CDR1 SGHVS and CDR2 FNYEAQ. The CDR3 sequence is 15 residues long. With V trimmed by 3 bases and J by 5 bases, 6 bases remained unmatched.

The DNA of the CDR3 is TGTGCCAGCAGCTGGAGGGGAGAGACCCAGTACTTC. Amino acid sequence: CASSWRGETQYF. The V call is TRBV28, the J call TRBJ2-5, with D tentatively TRBD2 (6 bases). The germline gives CDR1 MDHEN, CDR2 SYDVKM. Trimming shortened V by 6 bases and J by 4 bases, and 9 bases separated the two germline ends. The CDR3 is 12 amino acids.

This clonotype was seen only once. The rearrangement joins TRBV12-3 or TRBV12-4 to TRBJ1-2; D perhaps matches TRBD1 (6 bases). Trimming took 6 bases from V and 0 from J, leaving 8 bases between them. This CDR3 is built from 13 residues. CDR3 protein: CASSDRSNYGYTF. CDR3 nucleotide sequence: TGTGCCAGCAGCGACAGGTCTAACTATGGCTACACCTTC.

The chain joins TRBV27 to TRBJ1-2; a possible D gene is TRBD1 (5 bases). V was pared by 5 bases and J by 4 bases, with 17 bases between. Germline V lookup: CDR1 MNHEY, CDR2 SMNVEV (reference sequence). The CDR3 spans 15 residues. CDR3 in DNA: TGTGCCAGCAGTCCGTTTGGGGGAAGTGGCTATGGCTACACCTTC. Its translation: CASSPFGGSGYGYTF.

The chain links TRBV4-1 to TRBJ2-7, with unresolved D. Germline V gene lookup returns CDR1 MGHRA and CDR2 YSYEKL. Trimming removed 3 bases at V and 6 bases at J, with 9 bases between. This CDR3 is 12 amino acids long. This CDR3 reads CASSHTFSEQYF. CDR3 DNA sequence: TGCGCCAGCAGCCACACCTTTAGCGAGCAGTACTTC.

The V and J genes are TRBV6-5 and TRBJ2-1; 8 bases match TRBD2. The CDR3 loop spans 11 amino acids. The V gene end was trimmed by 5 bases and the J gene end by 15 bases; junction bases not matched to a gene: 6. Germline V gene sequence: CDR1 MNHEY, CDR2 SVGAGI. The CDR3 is CASSPGTRPFF. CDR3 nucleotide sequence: TGTGCCAGCAGTCCGGGGACTAGACCGTTCTTC.